One and the same sample provided the 21 T cell receptor beta chains below, sequenced in a study of T cell responses to AZD1222 COVID-19 vaccine. Clones were read by immunoSEQ multiplex PCR, and TCRdb kept only the in-frame ones, dropping some. The profile shows more than 140,000 clones, around 88% of them singletons. Sequenced material: peripheral blood, taken on day 0 of AZD1222 vaccination. Source of these receptors: an adult in good health.

This rearrangement joins TRBV7-2 to TRBJ1-5; possibly TRBD1 for D (5 bases). The CDR3 is 16 amino acids. Germline V lookup: CDR1 SGHTA, CDR2 FQGNSA. V lost 3 bases and J lost 0, with 12 bases in between. The CDR3 DNA reads as TGTGCCAGCAGCTTGTGGGGAGGGGATAGCAATCAGCCCCAGCATTTT. Protein product: CASSLWGGDSNQPQHF.

The J gene is TRBJ1-2, the V gene TRBV6-6; a weak D match, TRBD1 (5 bases). CDR1 MNHNY and CDR2 SVGAGI come from the germline V gene (reference sequence). Trimming left V 8 bases short and J 5 bases short, with 9 bases between. The CDR3 extends over 11 amino acids. The CDR3 DNA reads as TGTGCCAGCGCTCAGGGTTATGGCTACACCTTC. Protein: CASAQGYGYTF.

This clone was counted only a few times. CDR3 coding DNA: TGTGCCAGCTCACCAATTATGGGCGTTGATTCACCCCTCCACTTT. Translated, it gives CASSPIMGVDSPLHF. The chain is built from TRBV18 and TRBJ1-6; D call uncertain. V lost 2 bases and J lost 8, with 13 bases in between. This CDR3 has 15 residues. Germline V gene lookup returns CDR1 KGHSH and CDR2 LQKENI.

V is TRBV5-1 and J is TRBJ2-1; 9 nucleotides align to TRBD1. With V trimmed by 6 bases and J by 7 bases, 5 bases remained unmatched. CDR3 length equals 13 residues. Germline assignment: CDR1 SGHRS and CDR2 YFSETQ. CDR3 loop: CASIGTGRNEQFF. The CDR3 region has the DNA TGCGCCAGCATCGGGACAGGGCGAAATGAGCAGTTCTTC. Drawing the rest from reference TRBV5-1 and TRBJ2-1, the complete variable domain is KAGVTQTPRYLIKTRGQQVTLSCSPISGHRSVSWYQQTPGQGLQFLFEYFSETQRNKGNFPGRFSGRQFSNSRSEMNVSTLELGDSALYLCASIGTGRNEQFFGPGTRLTVL.

CDR3 in amino acids: CASSSGASGETQYF. The CDR3 nucleotides read TGTGCCAGCAGCTCCGGCGCGAGTGGGGAGACCCAGTACTTC. V is TRBV5-8 and J is TRBJ2-5; no reliable D call. This CDR3 region has 14 residues. Per germline, CDR1 SGHTS and CDR2 YDEGEE. V lost 3 bases to trimming and J lost 5 bases, with 14 bases between them.

The chain is built from TRBV4-2 and TRBJ1-4; D may be TRBD1 (5 bases). CDR3 length: 17 residues. Trimming took off 0 bases at V and 6 bases at J, with 17 bases between the two ends. Per germline, CDR1 LGHNA and CDR2 YNFKEQ. The CDR3 DNA sequence: TGTGCCAGCAGCCAAGATGGTCCGGGGCGAGGGGATGAAAAACTGTTTTTT. It is translated as CASSQDGPGRGDEKLFF.

This clone was observed once. The rearrangement uses TRBV6-5 and TRBJ2-7, with D uncertain. V lost 3 bases to trimming and J lost 3 bases, with 18 bases between them. The CDR3 runs to 16 residues. CDR1 and CDR2 from the germline V gene are MNHEY and SVGAGI. CDR3 in amino acids: CASSYSQTRLYYEQYF. The DNA for the CDR3 is TGTGCCAGCAGTTATTCACAAACCAGACTGTACTACGAGCAGTACTTC.

This chain uses TRBV6-5 with TRBJ1-5; weak D call: TRBD1 (5 bases). CDR3 length: 14 residues. CDR1 MNHEY and CDR2 SVGAGI come from the germline V gene. V lost 6 bases to trimming and J lost 6 bases, with 15 bases between them. The CDR3 DNA reads TGTGCCAGCAGCCGTCAACAGGATATTCAGCCCCAGCATTTT. The encoded protein is CASSRQQDIQPQHF.

CDR3 coding DNA: TGTGCCACCAGCAGACAGGGGGGAAAGTACTTC. Translated, it gives CATSRQGGKYF. V usage is TRBV15 and J usage is TRBJ2-7, with a tentative D call TRBD1 (7 bases). CDR1 is LNHNV and CDR2 is YYDKDF in the germline V gene (reference sequence). There are 11 residues in the CDR3. V shed 2 bases and J shed 11 bases, with 10 bases lying between them.

This clone was seen only a few times. The rearrangement uses TRBV7-8 and TRBJ2-2, with D uncertain. Trimming left V 5 bases short and J 0 bases short, with 4 bases between. Germline V lookup: CDR1 SGHVS, CDR2 FQNEAQ. The CDR3 has 13 amino acids. CDR3 DNA: TGTGCCAGCAGCCGAACGAACACCGGGGAGCTGTTTTTT. It translates to CASSRTNTGELFF.

This sequence joins TRBV4-3 and TRBJ2-7; tentative D call: TRBD2 (5 bases). CDR1 and CDR2 (germline): LGHNA, YSLEER. The CDR3 consists of 13 residues. Trimming took 0 bases from V and 6 from J, leaving 9 bases between them. CDR3 amino acids: CASSQDPGVEQYF. The DNA of the CDR3 is TGCGCCAGCAGCCAAGATCCCGGGGTCGAGCAGTACTTC.

This chain links TRBV2 with TRBJ2-7; D unclear. Germline V gives CDR1 SNHLY, CDR2 FYNNEI. The V end lost 7 bases, the J end lost 2 bases, and 15 bases lay between the germline ends. The CDR3 sequence is 14 residues long. The DNA of the CDR3 is TGTGCCAGCAACACCCGCGGAAATCCCTACGAGCAGTACTTC. It yields the protein CASNTRGNPYEQYF.

The V gene is TRBV11-1, the J gene TRBJ2-5, with TRBD2 identical over 13 bases. CDR1 and CDR2 from the germline V gene are SGHAT and FQDESV (reference sequence). The CDR3 totals 16 residues. V was pared by 4 bases and J by 0 bases, with 2 bases of the junction left unmatched. CDR3 coding DNA: TGTGCCAGCAGCTCCGGGACTAGCGGGAACCAAGAGACCCAGTACTTC. It translates to CASSSGTSGNQETQYF. Full variable domain (missing parts from reference TRBV11-1 and TRBJ2-5): EAEVAQSPRYKITEKSQAVAFWCDPISGHATLYWYRQILGQGPELLVQFQDESVVDDSQLPKDRFSAERLKGVDSTLKIQPAELGDSAMYLCASSSGTSGNQETQYFGPGTRLLVL.

The chain carries TRBV7-8 and TRBJ1-5; D is unclear. The V end was cut by 1 base, the J end by 4 bases, with 5 bases between. In germline, CDR1 is SGHVS, CDR2 FQNEAQ. The CDR3 is 13 residues long. This CDR3 is CASSLGPNQPQHF. CDR3 bases: TGTGCCAGCAGCTTAGGGCCGAATCAGCCCCAGCATTTT.

The rearrangement uses TRBV7-9 and TRBJ2-7, with D possibly being TRBD2 (5 bases). The germline V and J ends were trimmed by 11 bases and 0 bases, with 17 bases remaining between them. CDR3 length equals 14 residues. Per the germline V gene, CDR1 is SEHNR and CDR2 is FQNEAQ (reference sequence). The CDR3 here is CASSGERSSYEQYF. As DNA, the CDR3 is TGTGCCTCATCTGGGGAGAGGAGCTCCTACGAGCAGTACTTC.

This chain joins TRBV7-2 and TRBJ1-1, with a weak D call TRBD1 (5 bases). The germline V gene encodes CDR1 SGHTA and CDR2 FQGNSA. The V and J ends lost 6 bases and 5 bases respectively, with 19 bases between them. The CDR3 runs to 15 residues. The CDR3: CASRGDPGVGTEAFF. The DNA for the CDR3 is TGTGCCAGCAGGGGGGATCCCGGGGTCGGAACTGAAGCTTTCTTT.

V usage is TRBV9 and J usage is TRBJ1-2; tentative D call: TRBD1 (6 bases). Germline V lookup: CDR1 SGDLS, CDR2 YYNGEE. The CDR3 runs 13 residues. Trimming cost V 4 bases and J 4 bases, with 11 bases left between them. CDR3 nucleotides: TGTGCCAGCAGCTCAGACAGGCCCTATGGCTACACCTTC. This sequence encodes CASSSDRPYGYTF. Complete variable domain (other parts from reference TRBV9 and TRBJ1-2): DSGVTQTPKHLITATGQRVTLRCSPRSGDLSVYWYQQSLDQGLQFLIQYYNGEERAKGNILERFSAQQFPDLHSELNLSSLELGDSALYFCASSSDRPYGYTFGSGTRLTVV.

The chain joins TRBV6-4 to TRBJ2-1, with 13 bases that match TRBD2. V trimming: 9 bases; J trimming: 6 bases; junction bases outside the gene matches: 5. There are 14 residues in the CDR3. Germline values: CDR1 MRHNA, CDR2 SNTAGT. The CDR3 is CASSRTSGSNEQFF. Here the CDR3 DNA reads TGTGCCAGTTCAAGGACTAGCGGGAGCAATGAGCAGTTCTTC.

The gene calls are TRBV6-2 or TRBV6-3 and TRBJ2-1; 8 nucleotides match TRBD2. CDR1 MNHEY and CDR2 SVGEGT come from the germline V gene. This CDR3 is 16 amino acids long. Trimming removed 6 bases from V and 0 bases from J; junction bases left unmatched: 7. Here the CDR3 reads CASSLSGMSSYNEQFF. In DNA, the CDR3 is TGTGCCAGCAGCCTTAGCGGGATGAGCTCCTACAATGAGCAGTTCTTC.

This chain uses TRBV11-3 with TRBJ2-1; perhaps D is TRBD1 or TRBD2 (6 bases each). Germline V gene data show CDR1 as SGHNT and CDR2 as YENEEA. V lost 3 bases and J 5 bases, leaving 11 bases between the germline ends. CDR3 length: 14 amino acids. The CDR3 spells CASSFGGTNNEQFF. CDR3 DNA: TGTGCCAGCAGCTTTGGCGGGACAAACAATGAGCAGTTCTTC.

V and J are TRBV29-1 and TRBJ1-1; D is undetermined. V was clipped by 3 bases and J by 1 base, with 9 bases between them. The CDR3 spans 13 residues. The germline V gene has CDR1 SQVTM and CDR2 ANQGSEA. The CDR3 sequence is CSVDFRRNTEAFF. The CDR3 nucleotides are TGCAGCGTTGATTTCCGGAGGAACACTGAAGCTTTCTTT.